One sample yielded the 22 T cell receptor beta chains listed below, sequenced in a study of T cells after somatic rescue of genetic block. The protocol was immunoSEQ multiplex PCR, while the TCRdb copy is restricted to in-frame clones and leaves out a portion. The table shows about 15,000 clones, with approximately 70% occurring only once. The sequenced sample was peripheral blood mononuclear cells (PBMCs). These receptors originate from a man aged 18 to 35.

J is TRBJ1-4 and V is TRBV2, with TRBD1 matching over 7 bases. The CDR3 is 13 residues long. Trimming at V came to 5 bases and at J to 3 bases, leaving 0 bases not matched to a gene. Germline V gene data show CDR1 as SNHLY and CDR2 as FYNNEI. This CDR3 is CASSTGANEKLFF. The CDR3 coding sequence is TGTGCCAGCAGTACAGGGGCTAATGAAAAACTGTTTTTT.

V and J are TRBV7-3 and TRBJ2-7, with D possibly TRBD2 on 6 matching bases. The CDR3 runs to 15 residues. Germline V gene lookup returns CDR1 SGHTA and CDR2 FQGTGA. The V and J ends lost 5 bases and 0 bases respectively, with 14 bases between them. CDR3 protein: CASSVLPGGSYEQYF. The CDR3 DNA reads TGTGCCAGCAGCGTTCTCCCCGGGGGCTCCTACGAGCAGTACTTC.

This chain connects TRBV7-9 to TRBJ2-7; 8 bases fit TRBD2. This CDR3 comprises 15 residues. Germline CDR1 reads SEHNR; CDR2 reads FQNEAQ (reference sequence). V was pared by 1 base and J by 4 bases, with 6 bases of the junction left unmatched. This CDR3 reads CASSLEAGAWYEQYF. CDR3 nucleotides: TGTGCCAGCAGCTTAGAAGCGGGAGCGTGGTACGAGCAGTACTTC.

The V gene is TRBV6-5, the J gene TRBJ2-4, with 8 positions matching TRBD2. This CDR3 has 14 residues. The V gene end was trimmed by 8 bases and the J gene end by 5 bases; junction bases not matched to a gene: 8. Germline CDR1 is MNHEY and CDR2 is SVGAGI. CDR3 sequence (DNA): TGTGCCAGCGGTCCGGCGGGGGGCGAAAACATTCAGTACTTC. The encoded protein is CASGPAGGENIQYF.

This chain joins TRBV11-3 and TRBJ2-3; TRBD2 might be the D (5 bases). Looked up from germline, CDR1 is SGHNT and CDR2 is YENEEA. Between the trimmed V and J ends, which lost 5 bases and 3 bases, there was a span of 9 bases. This CDR3 contains 13 residues. CDR3 protein: CASSPRETDTQYF. The CDR3, as DNA: TGTGCCAGCAGCCCCCGGGAAACAGATACGCAGTATTTT.

The chain recombines TRBV11-2 with TRBJ2-3; 11 bases fit TRBD2. V shed 4 bases, J shed 7 bases, and the junction held 10 bases outside the gene matches. The CDR3 has 16 amino acids. Germline V gene sequence: CDR1 SGHAT, CDR2 FQNNGV. The CDR3, as DNA: TGTGCCAGCAGCTCCCCCGGGACTAGCGGTATCTATACGCAGTATTTT. It specifies CASSSPGTSGIYTQYF.

The CDR3, as DNA: TGTGCCAGCAGCCCCTTCGCGGGGCACAATGAGCAGTTCTTC. As protein: CASSPFAGHNEQFF. The gene calls are TRBV14 and TRBJ2-1; D is perhaps TRBD2 (6 bases). The V and J ends lost 4 bases and 5 bases respectively, with 12 bases between them. The length of the CDR3 is 14 residues. The V gene's germline CDR1 is SGHDN and CDR2 FVKESK.

The rearrangement links TRBV19 to TRBJ1-4; no reliable D call. V lost 2 bases, J lost 6 bases, and 7 bases lay in between. Looked up from germline, CDR1 is LNHDA and CDR2 is SQIVND (reference sequence). CDR3 length: 13 amino acids. The CDR3 DNA is TGTGCCAGTAGTATACGGGGAGATGAAAAACTGTTTTTT. Translating it yields CASSIRGDEKLFF.

CDR3 nucleotide sequence: TGTGCCAGCAGCTTAGCTCTAGGGGGAACCTATGGCTACACCTTC. Translation gives CASSLALGGTYGYTF. V usage is TRBV7-2 and J usage is TRBJ1-2, with a possible D match to TRBD1 (6 bases). Trimming took 0 bases from V and 4 from J, leaving 12 bases between them. This CDR3 spans 15 amino acids. Germline V gene lookup returns CDR1 SGHTA and CDR2 FQGNSA.

This chain connects TRBV13 to TRBJ2-7; D uncertain. CDR3 length equals 17 residues. V shed 0 bases and J shed 1 base, with 16 bases lying between them. Germline loops: CDR1 PRHDT, CDR2 FYEKMQ (reference sequence). This CDR3 is CASSLGPMRLRSYEQYF. In DNA form, the CDR3 reads TGTGCCAGCAGCTTAGGACCCATGAGGTTGAGATCCTACGAGCAGTACTTC.

Here the CDR3 DNA reads TGTGCCAGCAGCTTAGCTGGAGCCAAAAACATTCAGTACTTC. It is translated as CASSLAGAKNIQYF. This sequence joins TRBV11-2 and TRBJ2-4; D is uncertain. Trimming stripped 1 base from V and 0 bases from J, with 4 bases between. This CDR3 contains 14 residues. CDR1 SGHAT and CDR2 FQNNGV come from the germline V gene.

Comments on this clone: Just one base apart from a much larger clone, this may be a read error. The chain combines TRBV9 with TRBJ1-1; D gene unclear. There are 14 residues in the CDR3. V was cut by 7 bases and J by 2 bases, with 15 bases left in between. Germline assignment: CDR1 SGDLS and CDR2 YYNGEE. The CDR3 sequence: CASGPSDGNTEAFF. CDR3 sequence (DNA): TGTGCCAGCGGCCCTAGCGACGGTAACACTGAAGCTTTCTTT.

The chain combines TRBV6-6 with TRBJ2-5; maybe TRBD2 (5 bases). The V gene's germline CDR1 is MNHNY and CDR2 SVGAGI (reference sequence). The CDR3 loop spans 15 amino acids. V was trimmed by 6 bases and J by 2 bases, leaving 16 bases between them. The CDR3 loop reads CASRRPSGSQETQYF. The CDR3 DNA sequence: TGTGCCAGCAGAAGGCCCAGCGGATCTCAAGAGACCCAGTACTTC.

This chain links TRBV5-4 with TRBJ1-2; 10 positions agree with TRBD1. This CDR3 is 16 amino acids long. The germline V gene has CDR1 SGHNT and CDR2 YYREEE (reference sequence). V shed 5 bases and J 4 bases; nucleotides not matched to a gene: 11. The CDR3 spells CASSTHGTGALYGYTF. The DNA for the CDR3 is TGTGCCAGCAGTACCCACGGGACAGGGGCCCTCTATGGCTACACCTTC. The full variable domain, with the rest looked up from reference TRBV5-4 and TRBJ1-2, is ETGVTQSPTHLIKTRGQQVTLRCSSQSGHNTVSWYQQALGQGPQFIFQYYREEENGRGNFPPRFSGLQFPNYSSELNVNALELDDSALYLCASSTHGTGALYGYTFGSGTRLTVV.

This clone was counted a few times. The V gene is TRBV20-1, the J gene TRBJ1-4; D call uncertain. This CDR3 comprises 11 residues. Germline assignment: CDR1 DFQATT and CDR2 SNEGSKA (reference sequence). Trimming left V 3 bases short and J 8 bases short, with 7 bases between. The CDR3 sequence is CSARNGEKLFF. CDR3 coding DNA: TGCAGTGCTAGGAACGGAGAAAAACTGTTTTTT.

The V and J genes are TRBV6-1 and TRBJ2-3; possibly TRBD1 or TRBD2 for D (5 bases each). Trimming shortened V by 7 bases and J by 0 bases, and 14 bases separated the two germline ends. CDR3 length: 15 residues. Per the germline V gene, CDR1 is MNHNS and CDR2 is SASEGT. The CDR3 protein is CASNPGTASTDTQYF. In DNA form, the CDR3 reads TGTGCCAGCAACCCCGGGACGGCTAGCACAGATACGCAGTATTTT.

The rearrangement links TRBV5-1 to TRBJ2-5; D is ambiguous. V shed 1 base and J shed 3 bases, with 7 bases lying between them. Germline CDR1 SGHRS, CDR2 YFSETQ. The CDR3 runs 13 residues. The DNA of the CDR3 is TGCGCCAGCAGCTTGATGTTAAAAGAGACCCAGTACTTC. Protein sequence: CASSLMLKETQYF.

The CDR3 loop reads CASSPTGTGFTDTQYF. The CDR3, as DNA: TGTGCCAGCTCACCGACCGGGACAGGGTTCACAGATACGCAGTATTTT. The chain employs TRBV18 and TRBJ2-3; 9 bases match TRBD1. This CDR3 has 16 residues. Germline values: CDR1 KGHSH, CDR2 LQKENI. V dropped 3 bases and J dropped 2; count of bases not matched to a gene: 6. The entire variable domain, with the rest obtained from reference TRBV18 and TRBJ2-3, is as follows: NAGVMQNPRHLVRRRGQEARLRCSPMKGHSHVYWYRQLPEEGLKFMVYLQKENIIDESGMPKERFSAEFPKEGPSILRIQQVVRGDSAAYFCASSPTGTGFTDTQYFGPGTRLTVL.

The chain recombines TRBV19 with TRBJ2-5; TRBD1 is a possible D gene (5 bases). The CDR3 loop spans 13 amino acids. V was pared by 4 bases and J by 2 bases, with 8 bases between. Looked up from germline, CDR1 is LNHDA and CDR2 is SQIVND (reference sequence). The CDR3 sequence: CASSTGPQETQYF. The CDR3 nucleotides read TGTGCCAGTAGTACAGGGCCGCAAGAGACCCAGTACTTC.

The genes are TRBV5-1 and TRBJ2-5; 11 bases agree with TRBD1. This CDR3 contains 18 residues. Germline trimming cut 0 bases from V and 6 bases from J; bases unmatched to any gene: 13. CDR1 SGHRS and CDR2 YFSETQ come from the germline V gene. CDR3 protein: CASSLGLTLGQGEKTQYF. For the CDR3, the DNA is TGCGCCAGCAGCTTGGGACTTACGCTGGGACAGGGGGAGAAGACCCAGTACTTC.

The CDR3 here is CAWIRGANTGELFF. Here the CDR3 DNA reads TGTGCCTGGATAAGAGGGGCGAACACCGGGGAGCTGTTTTTT. The chain recombines TRBV30 with TRBJ2-2, with D perhaps given as TRBD1 or TRBD2 (5 bases each). Trimming removed 4 bases from V and 0 bases from J, with 9 bases in between. Germline CDR1 is GTSNPN and CDR2 is SVGIG (reference sequence). The CDR3 has 14 amino acids.

The chain has TRBV27 and TRBJ2-2, with a weak D call TRBD2 (5 bases). CDR3 length equals 16 residues. The germline gives CDR1 MNHEY, CDR2 SMNVEV (reference sequence). Trimming removed 5 bases from V and 1 base from J, with 14 bases in between. CDR3 residues: CASSTRTGLNTGELFF. The CDR3 DNA sequence: TGTGCCAGCAGTACCCGGACGGGGTTGAACACCGGGGAGCTGTTTTTT.